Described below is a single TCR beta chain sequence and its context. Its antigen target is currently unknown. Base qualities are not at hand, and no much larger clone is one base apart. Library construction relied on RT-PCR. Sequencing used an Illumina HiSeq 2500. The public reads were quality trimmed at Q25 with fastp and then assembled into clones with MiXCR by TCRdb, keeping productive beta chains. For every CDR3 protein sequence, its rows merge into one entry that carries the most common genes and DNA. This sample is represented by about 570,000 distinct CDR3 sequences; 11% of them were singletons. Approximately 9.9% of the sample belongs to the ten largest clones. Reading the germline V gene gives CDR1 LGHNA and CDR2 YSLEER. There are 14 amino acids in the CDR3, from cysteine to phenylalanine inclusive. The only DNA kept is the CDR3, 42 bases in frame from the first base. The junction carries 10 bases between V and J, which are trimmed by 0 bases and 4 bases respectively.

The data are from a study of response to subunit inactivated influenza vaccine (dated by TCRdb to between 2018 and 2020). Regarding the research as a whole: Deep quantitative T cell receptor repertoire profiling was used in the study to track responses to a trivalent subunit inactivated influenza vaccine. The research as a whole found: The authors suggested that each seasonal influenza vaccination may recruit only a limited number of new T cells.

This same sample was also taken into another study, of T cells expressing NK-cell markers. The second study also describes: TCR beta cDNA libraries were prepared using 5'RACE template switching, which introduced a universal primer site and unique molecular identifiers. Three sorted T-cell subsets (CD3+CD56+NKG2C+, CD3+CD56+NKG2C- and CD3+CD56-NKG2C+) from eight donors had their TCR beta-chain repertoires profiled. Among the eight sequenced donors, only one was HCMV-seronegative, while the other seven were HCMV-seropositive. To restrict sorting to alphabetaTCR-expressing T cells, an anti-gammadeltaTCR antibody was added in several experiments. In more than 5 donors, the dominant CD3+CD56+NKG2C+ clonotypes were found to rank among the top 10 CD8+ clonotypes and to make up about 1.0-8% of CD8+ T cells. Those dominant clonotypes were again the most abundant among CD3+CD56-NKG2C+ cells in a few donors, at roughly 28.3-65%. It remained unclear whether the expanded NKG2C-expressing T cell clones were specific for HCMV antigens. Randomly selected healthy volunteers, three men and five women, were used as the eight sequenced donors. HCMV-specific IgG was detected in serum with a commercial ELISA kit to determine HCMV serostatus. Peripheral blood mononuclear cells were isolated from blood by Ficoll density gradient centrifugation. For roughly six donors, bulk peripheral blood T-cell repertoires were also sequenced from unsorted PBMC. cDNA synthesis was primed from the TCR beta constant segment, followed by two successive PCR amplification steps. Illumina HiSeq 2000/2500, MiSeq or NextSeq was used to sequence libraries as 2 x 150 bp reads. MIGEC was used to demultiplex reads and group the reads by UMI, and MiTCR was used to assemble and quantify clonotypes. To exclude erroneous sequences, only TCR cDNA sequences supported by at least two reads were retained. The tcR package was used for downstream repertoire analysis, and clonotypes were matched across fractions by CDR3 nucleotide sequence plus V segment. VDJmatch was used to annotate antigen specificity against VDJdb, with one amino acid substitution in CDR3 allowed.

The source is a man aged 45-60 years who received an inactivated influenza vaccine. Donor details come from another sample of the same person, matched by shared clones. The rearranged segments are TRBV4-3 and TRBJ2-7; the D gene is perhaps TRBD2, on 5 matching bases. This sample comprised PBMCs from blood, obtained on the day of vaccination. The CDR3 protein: CASSQDQDSYEQYF. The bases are TGCGCCAGCAGCCAAGATCAGGACTCATACGAGCAGTACTTC.